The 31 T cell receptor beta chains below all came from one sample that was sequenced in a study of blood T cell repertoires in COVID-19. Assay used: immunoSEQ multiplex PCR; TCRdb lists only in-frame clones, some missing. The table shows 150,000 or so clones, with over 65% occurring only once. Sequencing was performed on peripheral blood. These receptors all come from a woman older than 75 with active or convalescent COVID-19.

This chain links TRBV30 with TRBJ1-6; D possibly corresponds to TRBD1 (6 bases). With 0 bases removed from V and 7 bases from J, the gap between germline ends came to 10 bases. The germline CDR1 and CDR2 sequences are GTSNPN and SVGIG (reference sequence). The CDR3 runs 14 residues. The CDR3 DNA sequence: TGTGCCTGGAGTGTACAGGGCAAGAATTCACCCCTCCACTTT. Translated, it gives CAWSVQGKNSPLHF.

This chain's CDR3 is CATTLLRETQYF. As DNA, the CDR3 is TGTGCCACCACTTTGCTCCGAGAGACCCAGTACTTC. The chain has TRBV6-5 and TRBJ2-5; no firm D call. The germline V gene has CDR1 MNHEY and CDR2 SVGAGI. The CDR3 has 12 amino acids. Between the trimmed V and J ends, which lost 10 bases and 4 bases, there was a span of 13 bases.

CDR3 sequence (DNA): TGTGCCAGCGGGACAGGGGGAGGCGGGGAGCTGTTTTTT. This gives the protein CASGTGGGGELFF. The V and J genes are TRBV10-3 and TRBJ2-2, with 11 nucleotides matching TRBD1. CDR3 length: 13 amino acids. The junction had 5 bases not matched to a gene; V was cut back by 10 bases and J by 7 bases. CDR1 is ENHRY, CDR2 SYGVKD, per germline.

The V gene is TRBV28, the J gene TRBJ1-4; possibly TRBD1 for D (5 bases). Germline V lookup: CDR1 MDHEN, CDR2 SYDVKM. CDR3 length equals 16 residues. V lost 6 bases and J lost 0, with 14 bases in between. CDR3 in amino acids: CASSIDSFATNEKLFF. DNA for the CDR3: TGTGCCAGCAGCATTGACAGCTTCGCAACTAATGAAAAACTGTTTTTT.

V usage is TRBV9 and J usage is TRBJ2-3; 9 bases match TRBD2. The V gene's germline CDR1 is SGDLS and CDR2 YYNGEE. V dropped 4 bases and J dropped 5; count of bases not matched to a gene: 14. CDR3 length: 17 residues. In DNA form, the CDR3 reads TGTGCCAGCAGCACTCCGTTGGGCGGGGGGGAATTAGATACGCAGTATTTT. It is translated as CASSTPLGGGELDTQYF.

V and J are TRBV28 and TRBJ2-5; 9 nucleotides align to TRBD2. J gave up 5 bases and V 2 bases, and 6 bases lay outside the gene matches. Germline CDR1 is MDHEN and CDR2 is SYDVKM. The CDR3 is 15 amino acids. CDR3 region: CASSLAGGLRETQYF. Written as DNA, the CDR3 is TGTGCCAGCAGTTTAGCGGGGGGGCTCAGGGAGACCCAGTACTTC.

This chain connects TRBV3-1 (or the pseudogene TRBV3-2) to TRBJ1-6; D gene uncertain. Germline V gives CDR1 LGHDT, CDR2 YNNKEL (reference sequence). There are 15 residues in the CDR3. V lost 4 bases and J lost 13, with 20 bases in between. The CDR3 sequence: CASSLRSGYGSPLHF. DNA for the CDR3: TGTGCCAGCAGCCTCCGCTCTGGCTACGGGTCCCCCCTCCACTTT.

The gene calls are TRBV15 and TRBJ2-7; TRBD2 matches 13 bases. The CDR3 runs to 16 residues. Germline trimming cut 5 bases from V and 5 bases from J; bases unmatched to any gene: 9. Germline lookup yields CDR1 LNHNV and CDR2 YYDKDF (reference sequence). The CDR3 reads CATSGRLAGGKDEQYF. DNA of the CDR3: TGTGCCACCAGCGGACGACTAGCGGGGGGCAAGGACGAGCAGTACTTC.

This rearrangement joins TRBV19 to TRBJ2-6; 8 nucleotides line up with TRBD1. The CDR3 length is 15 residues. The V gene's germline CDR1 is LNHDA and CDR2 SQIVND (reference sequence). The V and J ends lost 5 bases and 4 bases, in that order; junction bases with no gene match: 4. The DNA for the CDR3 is TGTGCCAGTAGTCGGACAGGGAGAGGGGCCAACGTCCTGACTTTC. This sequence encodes CASSRTGRGANVLTF.

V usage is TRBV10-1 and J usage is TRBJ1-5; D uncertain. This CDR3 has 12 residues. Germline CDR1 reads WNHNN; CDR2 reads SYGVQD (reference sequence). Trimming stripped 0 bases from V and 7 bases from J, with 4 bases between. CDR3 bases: TGCGCCAGCAGTGAGTCTGGCCAGCCCCAGCATTTT. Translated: CASSESGQPQHF.

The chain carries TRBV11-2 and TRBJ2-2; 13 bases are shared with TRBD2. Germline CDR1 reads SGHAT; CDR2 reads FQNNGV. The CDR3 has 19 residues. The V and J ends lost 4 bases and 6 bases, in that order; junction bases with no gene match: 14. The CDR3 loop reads CASSSGLAGWSAGAGELFF. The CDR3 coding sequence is TGTGCCAGCAGCTCGGGACTAGCGGGGTGGTCGGCCGGGGCCGGGGAGCTGTTTTTT.

The chain's CDR3 is CASSESPGLNEQFF. In nucleotides, the CDR3 is TGCGCCAGCAGTGAGAGTCCAGGCCTCAATGAGCAGTTCTTC. This rearrangement joins TRBV10-1 to TRBJ2-1, with D unclear. Germline values: CDR1 WNHNN, CDR2 SYGVQD (reference sequence). This CDR3 region has 14 residues. V lost 2 bases, J lost 6 bases, and 11 bases lay in between.

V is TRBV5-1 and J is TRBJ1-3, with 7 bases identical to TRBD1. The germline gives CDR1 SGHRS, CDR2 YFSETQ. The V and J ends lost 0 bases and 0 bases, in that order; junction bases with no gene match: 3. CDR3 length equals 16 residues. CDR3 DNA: TGCGCCAGCAGCTTGGGGGGACAGAGCTCTGGAAACACCATATATTTT. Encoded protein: CASSLGGQSSGNTIYF.

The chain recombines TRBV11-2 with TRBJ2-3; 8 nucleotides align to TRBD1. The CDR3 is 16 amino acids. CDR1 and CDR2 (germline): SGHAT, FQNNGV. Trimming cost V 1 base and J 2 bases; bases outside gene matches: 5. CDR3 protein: CASSLVWTGTTDTQYF. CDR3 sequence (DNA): TGTGCCAGCAGCTTAGTTTGGACAGGGACCACAGATACGCAGTATTTT. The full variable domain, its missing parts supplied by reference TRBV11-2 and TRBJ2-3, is EAGVAQSPRYKIIEKRQSVAFWCNPISGHATLYWYQQILGQGPKLLIQFQNNGVVDDSQLPKDRFSAERLKGVDSTLKIQPAKLEDSAVYLCASSLVWTGTTDTQYFGPGTRLTVL.

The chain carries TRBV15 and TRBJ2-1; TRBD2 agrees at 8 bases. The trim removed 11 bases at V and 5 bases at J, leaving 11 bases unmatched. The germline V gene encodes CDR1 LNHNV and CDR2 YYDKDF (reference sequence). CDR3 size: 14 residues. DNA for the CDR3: TGTGCCTCTGCTTTCGGGGGGGTGAACAATGAGCAGTTCTTC. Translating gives CASAFGGVNNEQFF. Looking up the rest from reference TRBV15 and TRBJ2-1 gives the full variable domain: DAMVIQNPRYQVTQFGKPVTLSCSQTLNHNVMYWYQQKSSQAPKLLFHYYDKDFNNEADTPDNFQSRRPNTSFCFLDIRSPGLGDTAMYLCASAFGGVNNEQFFGPGTRLTVL.

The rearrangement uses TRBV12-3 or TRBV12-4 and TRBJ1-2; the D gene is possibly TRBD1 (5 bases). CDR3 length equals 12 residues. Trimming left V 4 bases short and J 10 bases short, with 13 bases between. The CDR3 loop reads CASSYNPTDYTF. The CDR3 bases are TGTGCCAGCAGTTACAACCCGACAGACTACACCTTC.

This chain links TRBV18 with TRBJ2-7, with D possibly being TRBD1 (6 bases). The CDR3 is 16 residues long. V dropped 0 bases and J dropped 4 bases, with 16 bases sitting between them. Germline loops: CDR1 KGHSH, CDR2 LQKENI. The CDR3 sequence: CASSPPPHRAGYEQYF. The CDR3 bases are TGTGCCAGCTCACCACCACCACACAGGGCCGGTTACGAGCAGTACTTC.

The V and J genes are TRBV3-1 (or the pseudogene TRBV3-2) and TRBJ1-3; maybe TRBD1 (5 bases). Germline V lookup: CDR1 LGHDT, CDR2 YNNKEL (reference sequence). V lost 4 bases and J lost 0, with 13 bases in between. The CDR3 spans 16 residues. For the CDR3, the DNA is TGTGCCAGCAGCCTTGGGGGGTATTCCTCTGGAAACACCATATATTTT. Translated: CASSLGGYSSGNTIYF.

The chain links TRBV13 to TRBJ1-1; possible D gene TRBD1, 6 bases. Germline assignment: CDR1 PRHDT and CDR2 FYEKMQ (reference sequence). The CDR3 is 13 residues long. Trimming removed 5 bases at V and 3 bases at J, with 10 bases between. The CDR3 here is CASSTGGYTEAFF. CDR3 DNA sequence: TGTGCCAGCAGCACGGGGGGCTACACTGAAGCTTTCTTT. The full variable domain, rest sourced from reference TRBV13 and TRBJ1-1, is AAGVIQSPRHLIKEKRETATLKCYPIPRHDTVYWYQQGPGQDPQFLISFYEKMQSDKGSIPDRFSAQQFSDYHSELNMSSLELGDSALYFCASSTGGYTEAFFGQGTRLTVV.

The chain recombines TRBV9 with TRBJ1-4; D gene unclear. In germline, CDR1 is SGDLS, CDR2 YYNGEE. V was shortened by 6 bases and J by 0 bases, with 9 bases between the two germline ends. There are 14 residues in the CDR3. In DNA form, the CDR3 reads TGTGCCAGCACGCGAGATGCAACTAATGAAAAACTGTTTTTT. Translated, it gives CASTRDATNEKLFF. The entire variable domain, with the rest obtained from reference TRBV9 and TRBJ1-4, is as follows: DSGVTQTPKHLITATGQRVTLRCSPRSGDLSVYWYQQSLDQGLQFLIQYYNGEERAKGNILERFSAQQFPDLHSELNLSSLELGDSALYFCASTRDATNEKLFFGSGTQLSVL.

CDR3 nucleotide sequence: TGTGCCAGCAGCTTTAGCGGGGGGGATGGTGAGCAGTTCTTC. Protein: CASSFSGGDGEQFF. This chain joins TRBV7-2 and TRBJ2-1, with TRBD2 identical over 11 bases. The CDR3 has 14 amino acids. Germline V gene lookup returns CDR1 SGHTA and CDR2 FQGNSA. J lost 9 bases, V lost 3 bases, and 4 bases had no gene match. The variable domain in full, with the rest retrieved from reference TRBV7-2 and TRBJ2-1, is GAGVSQSPSNKVTEKGKDVELRCDPISGHTALYWYRQSLGQGLEFLIYFQGNSAPDKSGLPSDRFSAERTGGSVSTLTIQRTQQEDSAVYLCASSFSGGDGEQFFGPGTRLTVL.

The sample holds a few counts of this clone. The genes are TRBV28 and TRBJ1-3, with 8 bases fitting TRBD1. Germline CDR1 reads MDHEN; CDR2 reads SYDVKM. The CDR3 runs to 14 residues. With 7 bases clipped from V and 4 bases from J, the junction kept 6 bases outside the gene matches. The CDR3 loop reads CASNVQGVGNTIYF. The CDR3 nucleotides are TGTGCCAGCAATGTACAGGGGGTAGGAAACACCATATATTTT.

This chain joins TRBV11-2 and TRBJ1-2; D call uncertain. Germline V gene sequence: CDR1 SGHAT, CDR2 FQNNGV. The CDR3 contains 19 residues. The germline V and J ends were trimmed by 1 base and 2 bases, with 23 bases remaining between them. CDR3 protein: CASSLVTPRGTGPNYGYTF. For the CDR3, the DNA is TGTGCCAGCAGCTTAGTAACACCCCGGGGAACCGGGCCCAACTATGGCTACACCTTC.

CDR3 in DNA: TGTGCCAGCAGGGGACAGTTCCTGGGGGAGCAGTACTTC. As protein: CASRGQFLGEQYF. V gene TRBV28 combines with J gene TRBJ2-7; 7 nucleotides match TRBD1. This CDR3 has 13 amino acids. Germline V lookup: CDR1 MDHEN, CDR2 SYDVKM. The trim removed 6 bases at V and 7 bases at J, leaving 9 bases unmatched.

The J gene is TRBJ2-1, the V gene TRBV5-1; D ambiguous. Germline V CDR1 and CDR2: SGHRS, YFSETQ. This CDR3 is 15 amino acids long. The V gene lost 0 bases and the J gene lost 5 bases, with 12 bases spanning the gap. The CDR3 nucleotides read TGCGCCAGCAGCTTGGTAGCTCGGCCGGACAATGAGCAGTTCTTC. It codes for CASSLVARPDNEQFF.

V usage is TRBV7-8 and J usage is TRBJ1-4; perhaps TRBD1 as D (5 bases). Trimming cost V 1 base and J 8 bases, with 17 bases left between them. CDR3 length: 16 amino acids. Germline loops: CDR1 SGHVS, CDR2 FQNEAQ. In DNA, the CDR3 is TGTGCCAGCAGCTTAGTTCTCCGGCAGGGTGGAGAAAAACTGTTTTTT. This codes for CASSLVLRQGGEKLFF.

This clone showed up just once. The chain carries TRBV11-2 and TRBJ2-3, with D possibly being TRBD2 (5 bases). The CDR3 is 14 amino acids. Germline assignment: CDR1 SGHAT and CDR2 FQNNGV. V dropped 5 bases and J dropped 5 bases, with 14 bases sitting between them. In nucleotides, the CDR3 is TGTGCCAGCAGCGTGACTCCCCGGGGAGATACGCAGTATTTT. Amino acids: CASSVTPRGDTQYF.

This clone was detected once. The CDR3, as DNA: TGTGCCAGCAGCCGTGCGGACAGGGCCCACAATGAGCAGTTCTTC. Residues: CASSRADRAHNEQFF. V gene TRBV11-1 combines with J gene TRBJ2-1, with 8 bases fitting TRBD1. The CDR3 is made up of 15 amino acids. Germline trimming cut 5 bases from V and 5 bases from J; bases unmatched to any gene: 8. Germline-derived CDR1 and CDR2 are SGHAT and FQDESV (reference sequence). The complete variable domain, with remaining parts taken from reference TRBV11-1 and TRBJ2-1, reads EAEVAQSPRYKITEKSQAVAFWCDPISGHATLYWYRQILGQGPELLVQFQDESVVDDSQLPKDRFSAERLKGVDSTLKIQPAELGDSAMYLCASSRADRAHNEQFFGPGTRLTVL.

CDR3 protein: CAISRDRGYEQYF. In nucleotides, the CDR3 is TGTGCCATCAGCCGGGACAGGGGTTACGAGCAGTACTTC. This chain connects TRBV10-3 to TRBJ2-7, with 10 positions matching TRBD1. This CDR3 is built from 13 residues. The V gene end was trimmed by 6 bases and the J gene end by 4 bases; junction bases not matched to a gene: 3. CDR1 and CDR2 from the germline V gene are ENHRY and SYGVKD.

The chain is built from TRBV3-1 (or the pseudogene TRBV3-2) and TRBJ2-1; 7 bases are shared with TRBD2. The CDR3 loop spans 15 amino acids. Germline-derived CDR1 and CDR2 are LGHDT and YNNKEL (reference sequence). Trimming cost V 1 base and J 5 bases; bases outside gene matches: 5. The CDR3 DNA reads TGTGCCAGCAGCCAAGCCGGGACTATAAACAATGAGCAGTTCTTC. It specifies CASSQAGTINNEQFF.

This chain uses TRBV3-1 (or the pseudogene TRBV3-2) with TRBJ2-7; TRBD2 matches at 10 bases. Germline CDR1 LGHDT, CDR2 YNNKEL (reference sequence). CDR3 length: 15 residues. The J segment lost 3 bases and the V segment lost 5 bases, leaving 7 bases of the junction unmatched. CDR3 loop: CASSRSGGEIYEQYF. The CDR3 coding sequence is TGTGCCAGCAGCAGGAGCGGGGGGGAAATCTACGAGCAGTACTTC.